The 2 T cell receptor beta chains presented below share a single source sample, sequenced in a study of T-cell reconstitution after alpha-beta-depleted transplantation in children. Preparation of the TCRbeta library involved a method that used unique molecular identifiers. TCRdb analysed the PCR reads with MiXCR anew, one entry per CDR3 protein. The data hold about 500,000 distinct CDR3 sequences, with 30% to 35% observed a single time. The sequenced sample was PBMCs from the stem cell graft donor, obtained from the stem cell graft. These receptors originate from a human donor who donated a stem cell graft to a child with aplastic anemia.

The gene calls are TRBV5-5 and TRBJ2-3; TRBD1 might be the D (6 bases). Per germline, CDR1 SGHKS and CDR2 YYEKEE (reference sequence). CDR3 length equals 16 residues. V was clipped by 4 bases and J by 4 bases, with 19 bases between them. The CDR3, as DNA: TGTGCCAGCAGCGTGCGAAAACAGGGTAGTGCAGATACGCAGTATTTT. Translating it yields CASSVRKQGSADTQYF. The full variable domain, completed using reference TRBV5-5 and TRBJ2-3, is DAGVTQSPTHLIKTRGQQVTLRCSPISGHKSVSWYQQVLGQGPQFIFQYYEKEERGRGNFPDRFSARQFPNYSSELNVNALLLGDSALYLCASSVRKQGSADTQYFGPGTRLTVL.

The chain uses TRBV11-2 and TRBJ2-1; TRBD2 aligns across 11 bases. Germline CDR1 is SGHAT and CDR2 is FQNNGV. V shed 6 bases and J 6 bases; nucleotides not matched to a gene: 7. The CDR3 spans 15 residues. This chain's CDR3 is CASSSRLAGSNEQFF. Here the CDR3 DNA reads TGTGCCAGCAGTTCCCGACTAGCGGGGTCCAATGAGCAGTTCTTC.